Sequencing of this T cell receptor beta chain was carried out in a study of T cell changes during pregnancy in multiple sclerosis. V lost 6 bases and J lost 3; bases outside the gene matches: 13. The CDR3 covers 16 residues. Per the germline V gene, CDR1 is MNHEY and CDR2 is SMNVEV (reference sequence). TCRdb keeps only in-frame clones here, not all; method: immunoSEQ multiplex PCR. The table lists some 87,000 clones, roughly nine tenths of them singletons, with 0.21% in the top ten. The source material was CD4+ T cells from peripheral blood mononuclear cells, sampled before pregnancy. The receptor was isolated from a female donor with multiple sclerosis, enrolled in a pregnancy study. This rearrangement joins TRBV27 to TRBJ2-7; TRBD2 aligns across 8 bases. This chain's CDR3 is CASRLGSGSSLYEQYF. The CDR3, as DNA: TGTGCCAGCAGATTGGGGAGCGGGAGTTCCCTCTACGAGCAGTACTTC.